A few counts support the clone carrying this T cell receptor beta chain. Its antigen is unidentified. Profiling relied on immunoSEQ multiplex PCR, and the TCRdb table lists in-frame clones only, not all of them. The top ten hold under 3.5% of the sample, which has 190,000 or so clones, about 80% seen once. The sample originates from a study of cytomegalovirus exposure and HLA in healthy donors. For the study at large: The roughly 130 validation repertoires used the same platform as the approximately 700 first-cohort repertoires (as reported by a later analysis).

The CDR3 is made up of 15 amino acids. The V gene's germline CDR1 is SGHNT and CDR2 YYREEE (reference sequence). The germline V and J ends were trimmed by 4 bases and 3 bases, with 16 bases remaining between them. Whole-study findings and limits: Reports showed the classifier diagnosing cytomegalovirus status with high specificity and sensitivity. Most TCR sequences were seen very rarely across donors, but some public TCRs occurred in many.

The clonotype comes from a woman under 30 in good health and CMV-seropositive. The chain uses TRBV5-4 and TRBJ1-1; D is undetermined. The source material was PBMCs. The CDR3 here is CASSPRGGWDTEAFF. CDR3 DNA sequence: TGTGCCAGCAGCCCACGAGGCGGGTGGGACACTGAAGCTTTCTTT. Combining the CDR3 with reference TRBV5-4 and TRBJ1-1 gives the whole variable domain ETGVTQSPTHLIKTRGQQVTLRCSSQSGHNTVSWYQQALGQGPQFIFQYYREEENGRGNFPPRFSGLQFPNYSSELNVNALELDDSALYLCASSPRGGWDTEAFFGQGTRLTVV.